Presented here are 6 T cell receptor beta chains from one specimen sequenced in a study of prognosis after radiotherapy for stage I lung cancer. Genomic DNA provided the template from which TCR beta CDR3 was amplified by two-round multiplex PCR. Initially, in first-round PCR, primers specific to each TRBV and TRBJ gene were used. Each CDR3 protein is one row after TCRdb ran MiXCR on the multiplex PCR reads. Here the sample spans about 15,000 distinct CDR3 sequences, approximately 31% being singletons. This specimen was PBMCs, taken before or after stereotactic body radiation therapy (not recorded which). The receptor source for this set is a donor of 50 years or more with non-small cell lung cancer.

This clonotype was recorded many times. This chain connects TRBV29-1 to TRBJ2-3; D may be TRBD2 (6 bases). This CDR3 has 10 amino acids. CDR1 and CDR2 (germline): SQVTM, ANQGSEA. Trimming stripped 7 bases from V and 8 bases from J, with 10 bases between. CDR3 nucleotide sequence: TGCAGCGGGTTGGAGGGTACGCAGTATTTT. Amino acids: CSGLEGTQYF.

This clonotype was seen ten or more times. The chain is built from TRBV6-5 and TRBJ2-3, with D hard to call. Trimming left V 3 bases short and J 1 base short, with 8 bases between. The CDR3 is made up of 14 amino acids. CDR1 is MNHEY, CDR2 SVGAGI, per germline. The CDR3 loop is CASSYGFGTDTQYF. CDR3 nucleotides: TGTGCCAGCAGTTATGGGTTCGGCACAGATACGCAGTATTTT.

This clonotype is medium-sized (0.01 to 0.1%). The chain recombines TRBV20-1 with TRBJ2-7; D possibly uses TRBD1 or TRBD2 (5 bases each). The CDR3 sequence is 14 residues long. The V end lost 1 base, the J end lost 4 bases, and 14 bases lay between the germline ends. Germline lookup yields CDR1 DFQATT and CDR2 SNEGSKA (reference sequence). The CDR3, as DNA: TGCAGTGCTAGAGCCACAGGAGGCGGGTACGAGCAGTACTTC. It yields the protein CSARATGGGYEQYF.

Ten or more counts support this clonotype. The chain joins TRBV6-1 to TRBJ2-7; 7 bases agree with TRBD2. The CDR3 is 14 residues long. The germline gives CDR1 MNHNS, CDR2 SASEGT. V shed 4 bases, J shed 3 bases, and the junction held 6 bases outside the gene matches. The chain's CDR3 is CASSAASGFYEQYF. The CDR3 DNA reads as TGTGCCAGCAGTGCGGCTAGCGGATTCTACGAGCAGTACTTC.

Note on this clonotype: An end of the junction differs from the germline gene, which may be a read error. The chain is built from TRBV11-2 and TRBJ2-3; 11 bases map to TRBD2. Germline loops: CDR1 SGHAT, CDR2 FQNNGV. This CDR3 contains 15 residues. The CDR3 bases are TGTGCCAGCAGCCTGTTAGCGGGAGGGCGGGATACACAGTATTTT. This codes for CASSLLAGGRDTQYF.

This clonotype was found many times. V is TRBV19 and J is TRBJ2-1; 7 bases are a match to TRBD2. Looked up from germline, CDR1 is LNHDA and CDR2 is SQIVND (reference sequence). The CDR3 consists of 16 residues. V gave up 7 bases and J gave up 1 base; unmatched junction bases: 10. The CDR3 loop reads CASTRGAGVSYNEQFF. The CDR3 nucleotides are TGTGCCAGTACGCGTGGGGCGGGAGTATCCTACAATGAGCAGTTCTTC.